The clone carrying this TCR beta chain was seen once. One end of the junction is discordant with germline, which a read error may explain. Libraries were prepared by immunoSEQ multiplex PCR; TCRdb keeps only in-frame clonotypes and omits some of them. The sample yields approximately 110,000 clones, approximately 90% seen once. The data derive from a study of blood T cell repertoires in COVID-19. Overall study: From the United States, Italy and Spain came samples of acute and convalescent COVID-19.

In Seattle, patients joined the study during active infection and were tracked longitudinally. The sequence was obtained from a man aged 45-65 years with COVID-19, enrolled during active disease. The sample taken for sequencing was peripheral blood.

The DNA of the CDR3 is TGTGCCAGCAGTTCCCACGCCGTGGGACAGAGCTACTTT. Residues: CASSSHAVGQSYF. The chain is built from TRBV27 and TRBJ1-6; TRBD1 matches 7 bases. This CDR3 comprises 13 residues. CDR1 and CDR2 from the germline V gene are MNHEY and SMNVEV (reference sequence).